The 16 T cell receptor beta chains given below trace back to one sample, sequenced in a study of Tregs in tolerant kidney transplant recipients. Repertoires were generated with immunoSEQ multiplex PCR, while TCRdb's copy carries only in-frame clones and drops some. The sample shows 60,000 or so clones, 70% to 90% of them seen only once. The sample here was Tregs from blood, taken before the transplant. Source of these receptors: a human donor who received a combined kidney and bone marrow transplant.

The chain couples TRBV10-3 to TRBJ1-2, with no clear D. The CDR3 consists of 13 residues. The germline V gene has CDR1 ENHRY and CDR2 SYGVKD. Trimming shortened V by 8 bases and J by 7 bases, and 17 bases separated the two germline ends. The CDR3 reads CAILRVEGSGYTF. CDR3 nucleotide sequence: TGTGCCATCCTCCGGGTGGAGGGCTCTGGCTACACCTTC.

This clone came up a few times. The chain links TRBV11-2 to TRBJ2-2; 7 nucleotides line up with TRBD1. Per germline, CDR1 SGHAT and CDR2 FQNNGV. J gave up 5 bases and V 5 bases, and 14 bases lay outside the gene matches. The CDR3 loop spans 17 amino acids. CDR3 nucleotide sequence: TGTGCCAGCAGCCCGGGCACCTGGGACAGAGCGACCGGGGAGCTGTTTTTT. Protein sequence: CASSPGTWDRATGELFF. The complete variable domain, with remaining parts taken from reference TRBV11-2 and TRBJ2-2, reads EAGVAQSPRYKIIEKRQSVAFWCNPISGHATLYWYQQILGQGPKLLIQFQNNGVVDDSQLPKDRFSAERLKGVDSTLKIQPAKLEDSAVYLCASSPGTWDRATGELFFGEGSRLTVL.

Here the CDR3 reads CASSLGPGVGYTF. DNA of the CDR3: TGTGCCAGCAGCTTGGGGCCAGGGGTCGGCTACACCTTC. The J gene is TRBJ1-2, the V gene TRBV5-6; D is perhaps TRBD1 (6 bases). The length of the CDR3 is 13 residues. In germline, CDR1 is SGHDT, CDR2 YYEEEE. Trimming cost V 0 bases and J 8 bases, with 11 bases left between them. The full variable domain, with the rest looked up from reference TRBV5-6 and TRBJ1-2, is DAGVTQSPTHLIKTRGQQVTLRCSPKSGHDTVSWYQQALGQGPQFIFQYYEEEERQRGNFPDRFSGHQFPNYSSELNVNALLLGDSALYLCASSLGPGVGYTFGSGTRLTVV.

The CDR3 here is CASSGAGVYEQYF. The DNA of the CDR3 is TGCGCCAGCAGTGGAGCAGGGGTCTACGAGCAGTACTTC. This chain connects TRBV10-1 to TRBJ2-7; perhaps TRBD1 as D (6 bases). This CDR3 spans 13 amino acids. Germline CDR1 reads WNHNN; CDR2 reads SYGVQD (reference sequence). V lost 4 bases to trimming and J lost 3 bases, with 10 bases between them.

This clone has a single count. The chain is built from TRBV5-4 and TRBJ2-1; possible D gene TRBD2, 5 bases. The CDR3 is made up of 15 amino acids. Trimming removed 4 bases at V and 2 bases at J, with 13 bases between. Per the germline V gene, CDR1 is SGHNT and CDR2 is YYREEE (reference sequence). The CDR3 DNA follows: TGTGCCAGCAGCGTGGAGGCGGGCCCCTACAATGAGCAGTTCTTC. It codes for CASSVEAGPYNEQFF.

This rearrangement joins TRBV21-1 to TRBJ2-7; whether TRBD1, the table's D call, matches the DNA was not checked. TRBV21-1 is a known pseudogene. The length of the CDR3 is 17 residues. The CDR3 DNA sequence: TGTGCCAGCAGCAAAGATCCGGGACAGGGCATCGCCTACGAGCAGTACTTC. This codes for CASSKDPGQGIAYEQYF.

The chain links TRBV11-2 to TRBJ1-1; possible D gene TRBD1, 6 bases. The V gene lost 6 bases and the J gene lost 10 bases, with 21 bases spanning the gap. The CDR3 has 14 amino acids. Germline V gene sequence: CDR1 SGHAT, CDR2 FQNNGV. CDR3 sequence: CASRQGQTALGAFF. CDR3 DNA: TGTGCCAGCAGGCAAGGACAGACCGCCCTTGGAGCTTTCTTT. The entire variable domain, with the rest obtained from reference TRBV11-2 and TRBJ1-1, is as follows: EAGVAQSPRYKIIEKRQSVAFWCNPISGHATLYWYQQILGQGPKLLIQFQNNGVVDDSQLPKDRFSAERLKGVDSTLKIQPAKLEDSAVYLCASRQGQTALGAFFGQGTRLTVV.

V usage is TRBV6-1 and J usage is TRBJ2-3; D is undetermined. CDR3 size: 14 residues. Looked up from germline, CDR1 is MNHNS and CDR2 is SASEGT. V dropped 1 base and J dropped 0 bases, with 5 bases sitting between them. The CDR3 sequence: CASSEDGSTDTQYF. CDR3 sequence (DNA): TGTGCCAGCAGTGAAGACGGGAGCACAGATACGCAGTATTTT.

The chain couples TRBV5-1 to TRBJ2-7, with 11 bases matching TRBD1. Germline V lookup: CDR1 SGHRS, CDR2 YFSETQ. The CDR3 has 17 amino acids. V shed 4 bases, J shed 5 bases, and the junction held 14 bases outside the gene matches. CDR3 in amino acids: CASSPKVRTGGQNEQYF. In DNA form, the CDR3 reads TGCGCCAGCAGCCCCAAGGTCAGGACAGGGGGCCAGAACGAGCAGTACTTC.

The chain links TRBV19 to TRBJ1-2; D gene uncertain. The CDR3 loop spans 11 amino acids. Between the trimmed V and J ends, which lost 6 bases and 2 bases, there was a span of 4 bases. In germline, CDR1 is LNHDA, CDR2 SQIVND (reference sequence). CDR3 region: CASSSNYGYTF. The CDR3 bases are TGTGCCAGTAGCTCGAACTATGGCTACACCTTC.

The CDR3 region is CAISQTVNTEAFF. The CDR3 nucleotides are TGTGCCATCAGCCAGACAGTAAACACTGAAGCTTTCTTT. This chain uses TRBV10-3 with TRBJ1-1, with a possible D match to TRBD1 (5 bases). The V end was cut by 6 bases, the J end by 2 bases, with 10 bases between. Germline CDR1 and CDR2: ENHRY and SYGVKD. The CDR3 extends over 13 amino acids.

Only a few counts were recorded for this clone. The sample carries other DNA sequences with the same CDR3. The V gene is TRBV5-1, the J gene TRBJ1-1; D is unclear. Trimming cost V 0 bases and J 5 bases, with 8 bases left between them. Germline V gene data show CDR1 as SGHRS and CDR2 as YFSETQ. The length of the CDR3 is 13 residues. CDR3 DNA sequence: TGCGCCAGCAGCTTGGCCCTAAATACTGAAGCTTTCTTT. Residues: CASSLALNTEAFF.

The chain couples TRBV29-1 to TRBJ2-3; 7 nucleotides agree with TRBD1. The CDR3 loop spans 17 amino acids. CDR1 SQVTM and CDR2 ANQGSEA come from the germline V gene. With V trimmed by 4 bases and J by 1 base, 14 bases remained unmatched. CDR3 DNA sequence: TGCAGCGTTGGGGGACAGCCGAGCCGAAGTGGCACAGATACGCAGTATTTT. Translated: CSVGGQPSRSGTDTQYF.

V usage is TRBV14 and J usage is TRBJ1-2, with 7 bases identical to TRBD1. Unmatched junction bases numbered 5, after V lost 2 bases and J lost 5 bases. This CDR3 comprises 14 residues. Looked up from germline, CDR1 is SGHDN and CDR2 is FVKESK. The CDR3 here is CASSQPGTAYGYTF. CDR3 bases: TGTGCCAGCAGCCAACCTGGGACAGCTTATGGCTACACCTTC.

The gene calls are TRBV5-1 and TRBJ2-5, with D possibly being TRBD2 (6 bases). Per the germline V gene, CDR1 is SGHRS and CDR2 is YFSETQ. The length of the CDR3 is 15 residues. Trimming pared 1 base from V and 1 base from J, leaving 11 bases between. The DNA for the CDR3 is TGCGCCAGCAGCTTGTTCCAGGGAGGCCAAGAGACCCAGTACTTC. Protein: CASSLFQGGQETQYF.

J is TRBJ1-3 and V is TRBV6-6; possibly TRBD1 for D (5 bases). V lost 7 bases to trimming and J lost 8 bases, with 9 bases between them. From germline, CDR1 is MNHNY and CDR2 SVGAGI (reference sequence). This CDR3 contains 11 residues. The CDR3 DNA follows: TGTGCCAGCACCGGGGGTGACACCATATATTTT. It encodes CASTGGDTIYF.